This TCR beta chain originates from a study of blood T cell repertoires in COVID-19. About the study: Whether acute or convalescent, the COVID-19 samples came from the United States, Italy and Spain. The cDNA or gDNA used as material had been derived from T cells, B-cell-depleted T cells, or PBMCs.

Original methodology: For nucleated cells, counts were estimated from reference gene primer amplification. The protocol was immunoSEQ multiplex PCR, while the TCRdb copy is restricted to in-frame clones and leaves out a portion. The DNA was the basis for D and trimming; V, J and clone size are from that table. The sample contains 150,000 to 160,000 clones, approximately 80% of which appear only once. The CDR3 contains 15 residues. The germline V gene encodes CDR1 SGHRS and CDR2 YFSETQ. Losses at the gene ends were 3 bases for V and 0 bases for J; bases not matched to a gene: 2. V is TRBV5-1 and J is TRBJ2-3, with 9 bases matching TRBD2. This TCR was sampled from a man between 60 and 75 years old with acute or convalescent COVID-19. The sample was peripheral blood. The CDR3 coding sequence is TGCGCCAGCAGCTCTAGCGGGGTTAGCACAGATACGCAGTATTTT. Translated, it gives CASSSSGVSTDTQYF.